This T cell receptor (beta chain) comes out of a study of blood T cell repertoires in COVID-19. Original analysis: Scientists estimated how many nucleated cells there were by amplifying reference gene primers. The table came from immunoSEQ multiplex PCR; TCRdb's copy has only in-frame clones and leaves some out. D and trimming were read from the DNA, whereas the V and J calls and clone size are those reported in that table. The profile shows hundreds of thousands of clones, 85% of them singletons. The CDR3 is 14 residues long. Germline V gene sequence: CDR1 SGHRS, CDR2 YFSETQ. V was pared by 7 bases and J by 7 bases, with 7 bases of the junction left unmatched. This clone has only one observation.

This clonotype was obtained from a man aged 50 to 60 with active or convalescent COVID-19. The specimen was peripheral blood. V gene TRBV5-1 combines with J gene TRBJ1-6, with 8 nucleotides matching TRBD1. This chain's CDR3 is CASGSGQVNSPLHF. CDR3 nucleotide sequence: TGCGCCAGCGGTTCGGGACAGGTGAATTCACCCCTCCACTTT.